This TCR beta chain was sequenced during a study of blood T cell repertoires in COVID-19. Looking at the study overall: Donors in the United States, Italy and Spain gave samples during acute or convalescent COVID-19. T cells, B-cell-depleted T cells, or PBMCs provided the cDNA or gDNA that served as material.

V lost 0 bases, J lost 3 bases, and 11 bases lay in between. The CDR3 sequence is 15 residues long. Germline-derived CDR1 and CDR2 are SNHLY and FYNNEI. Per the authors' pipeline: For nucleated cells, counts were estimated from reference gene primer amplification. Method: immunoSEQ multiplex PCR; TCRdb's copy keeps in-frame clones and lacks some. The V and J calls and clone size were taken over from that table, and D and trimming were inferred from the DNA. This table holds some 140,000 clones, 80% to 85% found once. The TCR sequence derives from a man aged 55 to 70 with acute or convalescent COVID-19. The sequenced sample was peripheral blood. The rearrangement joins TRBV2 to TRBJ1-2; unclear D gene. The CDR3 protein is CASSEAGGIDYGYTF. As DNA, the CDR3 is TGTGCCAGCAGTGAAGCCGGCGGGATCGACTATGGCTACACCTTC.